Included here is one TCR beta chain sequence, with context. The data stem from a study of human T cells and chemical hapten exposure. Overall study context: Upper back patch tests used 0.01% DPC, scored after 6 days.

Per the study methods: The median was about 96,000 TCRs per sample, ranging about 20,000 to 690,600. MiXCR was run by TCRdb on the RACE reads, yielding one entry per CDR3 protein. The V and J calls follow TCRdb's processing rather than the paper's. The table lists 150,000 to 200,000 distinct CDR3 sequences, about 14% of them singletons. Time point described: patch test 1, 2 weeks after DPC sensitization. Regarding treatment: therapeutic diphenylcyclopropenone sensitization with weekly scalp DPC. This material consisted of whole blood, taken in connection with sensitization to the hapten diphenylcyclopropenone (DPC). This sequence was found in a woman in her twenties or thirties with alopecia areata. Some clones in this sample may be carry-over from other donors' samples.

The CDR3 region is CASSPLTGLGNTIYF. In nucleotides, the CDR3 is TGTGCCAGCAGTCCTCTGACAGGGCTTGGAAACACCATATATTTT. The J gene is TRBJ1-3, the V gene TRBV6-1, with TRBD1 matching over 7 bases. Germline V gives CDR1 MNHNS, CDR2 SASEGT. The CDR3 consists of 15 residues. V lost 5 bases and J lost 3; bases outside the gene matches: 7.